This paragraph covers one T cell receptor (beta chain) sequence. Its cognate antigen has yet to be identified. No qualities accompany the bases; no much larger clone lies one base away. After removal of 3 bases from V and 6 bases from J, the junction retains 16 bases not matched to a gene. The germline V gene gives CDR1 as MGHRA and CDR2 as YSYEKL. From the cysteine through the phenylalanine, the CDR3 covers 17 amino acids. Of all the DNA, just the CDR3 is kept, 51 bases in frame from base 1. This sample was taken from a study of T cell responses to AZD1222 COVID-19 vaccine (dated by TCRdb to about 2021). In the study overall: AZD1222 recipients with second doses at about 4 weeks or about 12 weeks were pooled, because spike-specific TCR depth and breadth did not differ between schedules. TCR sequencing was performed for roughly 240 trial participants, of whom about 200 were given two doses of AZD1222 and approximately 25 were given two doses of MenACWY control vaccine. Trial participants were enrolled into age subgroups of 18-55, 56-69 and 70-plus years, which contained approximately 150, 28 and 58 TCR-sequenced participants, respectively.

Taken with the paper, the label for time point translates to: baseline before first vaccination. Vaccinee samples were obtained from the UK trials COV001 and COV002, which included a single-blind randomized controlled phase 2/3 trial of AZD1222 (ChAdOx1 nCoV-19) in healthy adults. For TCRbeta chain sequencing, PBMC samples were collected from trial participants at day 0 and at day 28 after the second dose. Results the study describes overall, beyond this receptor: No day 14 peak-response samples were available, so repertoires were characterized only after the peak T cell response. Vaccine-associated CD4 TCRs spanned the whole spike protein, with dominant responses in regions 160-218 and 743-854. After two AZD1222 doses, spike-specific TCR breadth and depth were significantly higher than at day 0 and than in MenACWY recipients. Most participants were white British and females outnumbered males, and the authors suggested that clonal diversity may have been underestimated. Conclusions about previously exposed vaccinees are limited, since just five to seven AZD1222 recipients were seropositive for SARS-CoV-2 at baseline. In the small 56-69-year group, the increase in depth fell short of significance, most likely because of low power. Reportedly, close to half of the unique spike-specific TCRs recognized epitopes lying outside the regions that are mutated in the B.1.351 and B.1.1.7 variants.

The CDR3 regions of human TCRbeta chains were analyzed by immunosequencing. Per the original workflow: TCRs in the repertoires were compared against a reference library of SARS-CoV-2-specific TCRs that had been generated with the MIRA antigen-specificity platform. Breadth was defined as the fraction of unique TCRs that were SARS-CoV-2-associated. Depth was defined as the fraction of total T cells that were SARS-CoV-2-associated. Each spike-specific TCR was assigned to its reactive spike region and to a CD4 or CD8 class using the MIRA data. Log10-transformed breadth and depth values were compared by one-way ANOVA with Sidak's multiple comparisons tests. TCRdb mirrors the immuneACCESS table, restricted to in-frame sequences. Some clones are absent from its copies; in checked studies, under half trace to an unresolved V gene, and the reason for the others is unknown. The V and J calls and clone size are taken from that table; D and trimming were inferred from the DNA. Present in this sample are 80,000 to 130,000 clones, around nine tenths of which were seen just once. The ten largest clones capture approximately 15% of the sample.

This receptor chain uses TRBV4-1 and TRBJ2-5, and TRBD2 matches 7 of the central bases. The clonotype originates from an adult in good health. Source: peripheral blood, taken on day 0 of AZD1222 vaccination. The nucleotides are TGCGCCAGCAGCCACCCTTTGACCGGGACTACTCAAAAGACCCAGTACTTC. This encodes CASSHPLTGTTQKTQYF.